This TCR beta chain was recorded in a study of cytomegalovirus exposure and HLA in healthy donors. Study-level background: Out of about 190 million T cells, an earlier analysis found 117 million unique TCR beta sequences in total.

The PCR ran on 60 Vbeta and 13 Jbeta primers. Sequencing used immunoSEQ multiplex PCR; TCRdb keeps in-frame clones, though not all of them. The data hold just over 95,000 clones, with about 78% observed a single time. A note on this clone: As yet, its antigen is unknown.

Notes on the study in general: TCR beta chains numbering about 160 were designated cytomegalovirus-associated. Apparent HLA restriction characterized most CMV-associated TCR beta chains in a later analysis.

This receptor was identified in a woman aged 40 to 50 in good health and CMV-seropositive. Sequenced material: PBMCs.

The DNA for the CDR3 is TGTGCCAGCAGTTTCGGGACTAGCGGTCCTGCCTACGAGCAGTACTTC. Encoded protein: CASSFGTSGPAYEQYF. This rearrangement joins TRBV27 to TRBJ2-7; 11 bases are shared with TRBD2. Trimming took 3 bases from V and 2 from J; bases not matched to a gene: 6. The CDR3 has 16 amino acids. Germline assignment: CDR1 MNHEY and CDR2 SMNVEV (reference sequence).